This T cell receptor (beta chain) was retrieved from a study of CD8 T cells in ankylosing spondylitis. CDR1 and CDR2 from the germline V gene are SGHTA and FQGNSA. Unmatched junction bases numbered 10, after V lost 6 bases and J lost 3 bases. The CDR3 length is 16 residues. The study's findings and limits: A TCR beta motif of eight or nine highly homologous variants seemed to mark ankylosing spondylitis blood. Relatively rare in peripheral blood, disease-linked clones were also CD8+. Disease-linked clones reportedly showed significant enrichment in matched ankylosing spondylitis synovial fluid. Past studies reported some motif variants in reactive arthritis synovial fluid and blood.

This clonotype was seen at least ten times. The target antigen is unknown. Quantitative 5'-RACE was performed with molecular barcodes, and it yielded the TCR beta libraries. In TCRdb, the 5' RACE reads were re-called with MiXCR into one record per CDR3 protein. Here the sample spans 500,000 to 650,000 distinct CDR3 sequences, roughly 5.3% being singletons. This TCR came from a male donor with ankylosing spondylitis. The chain links TRBV7-2 to TRBJ2-3, with 9 bases lining up with TRBD2. The sample taken for sequencing was blood, either unsorted or a sorted T cell fraction (not recorded which). As DNA, the CDR3 is TGTGCCAGCAGTAGGATCAGCGGGGGGTTGACAGATACGCAGTATTTT. It encodes CASSRISGGLTDTQYF.